This T cell receptor (beta chain) was sequenced during a study of blood T cell repertoires in COVID-19. Study at large: In each case, the material was cDNA or gDNA derived from T cells, B-cell-depleted T cells, or PBMCs.

The V end was cut by 0 bases, the J end by 5 bases, with 11 bases between. This CDR3 contains 15 residues. Looked up from germline, CDR1 is SGHTA and CDR2 is FQGTGA. This clone occurred a few times. The repertoire was sequenced with immunoSEQ multiplex PCR; TCRdb's copy has only in-frame clones and lacks some. The sample has a few hundred thousand clones, nearly 90% seen once; the top ten hold approximately 2.1%. This chain connects TRBV7-3 to TRBJ1-5; the D gene is possibly TRBD1 (5 bases). The receptor's source is a woman aged 60-70 years with COVID-19, enrolled during active disease. Input material: peripheral blood. CDR3 loop: CASSLTGGADQPQHF. As DNA, the CDR3 is TGTGCCAGCAGCTTAACTGGCGGGGCCGATCAGCCCCAGCATTTT.